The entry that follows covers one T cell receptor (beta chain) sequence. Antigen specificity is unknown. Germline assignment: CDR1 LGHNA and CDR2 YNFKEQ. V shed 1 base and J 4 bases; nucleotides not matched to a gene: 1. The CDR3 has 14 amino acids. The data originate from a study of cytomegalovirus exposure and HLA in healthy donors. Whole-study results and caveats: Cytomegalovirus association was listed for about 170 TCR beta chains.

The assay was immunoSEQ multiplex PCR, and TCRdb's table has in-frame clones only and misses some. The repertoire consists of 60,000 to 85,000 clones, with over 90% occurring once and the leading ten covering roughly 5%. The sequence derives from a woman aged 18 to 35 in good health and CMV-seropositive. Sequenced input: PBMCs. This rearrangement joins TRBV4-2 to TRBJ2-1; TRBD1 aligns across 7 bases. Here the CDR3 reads CASSQGGQYNEQFF. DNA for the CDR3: TGTGCCAGCAGCCAAGGGGGACAGTACAATGAGCAGTTCTTC.